This TCR beta chain comes out of a study of T cells in Graves' hyperthyroidism and ophthalmopathy. The germline V gene has CDR1 LNHDA and CDR2 SQIVND (reference sequence). Unmatched junction bases numbered 11, after V lost 5 bases and J lost 6 bases. This CDR3 region has 16 residues. Study observations and caveats: Ophthalmopathy was predicted by the model a median of roughly 6.6 months ahead of onset.

As regards this clonotype: Its antigen is as yet unknown.

Uncontrolled infection, other autoimmune disease, pregnancy or lactation excluded patients. PBMCs were obtained from 7.5 to 10 ml fresh peripheral blood. Researchers amplified the TCR beta CDR3 regions from RNA transcripts. The primer set for the first-round RT-PCR of the TCR CDR3 was HTBI. Using its own MiXCR run on the multiplex PCR reads, TCRdb lists one record per CDR3 protein. The data hold 380,000 or so distinct CDR3 sequences, with about 18% observed a single time. This TCR came from a woman aged 18-29 years with Graves' hyperthyroidism. Sequenced sample: blood. The chain carries TRBV19 and TRBJ2-2; 8 nucleotides agree with TRBD2. As DNA, the CDR3 is TGTGCCAGTAGTTACCGCCCGGGGGGGGGCGCCGGGGAGCTGTTTTTT. It codes for CASSYRPGGGAGELFF. Based on the CDR3 plus reference TRBV19 and TRBJ2-2, the full variable domain is DGGITQSPKYLFRKEGQNVTLSCEQNLNHDAMYWYRQDPGQGLRLIYYSQIVNDFQKGDIAEGYSVSREKKESFPLTVTSAQKNPTAFYLCASSYRPGGGAGELFFGEGSRLTVL.